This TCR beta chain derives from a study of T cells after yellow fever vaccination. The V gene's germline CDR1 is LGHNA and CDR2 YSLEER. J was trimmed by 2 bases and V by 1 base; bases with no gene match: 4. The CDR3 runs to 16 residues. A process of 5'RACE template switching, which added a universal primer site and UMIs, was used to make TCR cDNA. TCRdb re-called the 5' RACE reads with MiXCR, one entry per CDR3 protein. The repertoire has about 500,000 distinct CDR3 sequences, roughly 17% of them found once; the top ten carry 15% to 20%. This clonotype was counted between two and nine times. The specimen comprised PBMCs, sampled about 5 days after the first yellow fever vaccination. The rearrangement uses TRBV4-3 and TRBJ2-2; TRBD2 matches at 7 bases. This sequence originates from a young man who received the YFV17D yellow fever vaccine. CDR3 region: CASSQGSGTNTGELFF. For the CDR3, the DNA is TGCGCCAGCAGCCAAGGGAGCGGGACCAACACCGGGGAGCTGTTTTTT.